This TCR beta chain appears in the sequencing data of a study of blood T cell repertoires in COVID-19. Study as a whole: Sample material is recorded as cDNA or gDNA derived from T cells, B-cell-depleted T cells, or PBMCs.

Trimming took 0 bases from V and 3 from J; bases not matched to a gene: 6. The CDR3 is 16 amino acids. CDR1 and CDR2 from the germline V gene are LGHNA and YNFKEQ. The method was immunoSEQ multiplex PCR; TCRdb's version includes in-frame clones alone and lacks a portion of them. The repertoire holds 150,000 to 200,000 clones, about 86% seen once, with about 9.6% in the top ten. The rearrangement joins TRBV4-2 to TRBJ2-5, with 8 nucleotides matching TRBD2. The specimen sequenced was peripheral blood. This TCR came from a man in his forties or fifties with active or convalescent COVID-19. The CDR3 region is CASSQDLTRGEETQYF. The CDR3 coding sequence is TGTGCCAGCAGCCAAGATTTGACGCGGGGGGAAGAGACCCAGTACTTC.